A selection of T cell receptor beta chains follows, all from one sample in a study of T cells in tumors after PD-1 blockade. The assay was immunoSEQ multiplex PCR, and TCRdb's table has in-frame clones only and misses some. The data show approximately 10,000 clones, 67% seen once. The sample in question was tumor tissue, obtained after anti-PD-1 treatment. These receptors all come from a human donor with basal cell carcinoma. CDR3s leave out the opening cysteine and the closing phenylalanine or tryptophan.

V	J	CDR3
TRBV19	TRBJ1-5	ASNRQAYSNQPQH
TRBV14	TRBJ2-1	ASSLNNEQF
TRBV29-1	TRBJ1-1	SVEEQVNTEAF
TRBV7-7	TRBJ2-3	ASSPLLRPGSTDTQY
TRBV7-6	TRBJ2-1	ASSLARRDEQF
TRBV4-2	TRBJ2-3	ASSTASGGGSTDTQY
TRBV6-5	TRBJ1-1	ASIKGGNTEAF
TRBV21-1	TRBJ2-2	ASSKEVRLANTGELF
TRBV4-2	TRBJ2-5	ASSTLANQETQY
TRBV2	TRBJ1-5	ASSGDRNSNQPQH
TRBV5-6	TRBJ2-7	ASSYTGGKYEQY
TRBV11-3	TRBJ1-4	ASSLRGGAANEKLF
TRBV19	TRBJ1-1	ASSSDRGGNTEAF